The 29 T cell receptor beta chains below come from one sample, sequenced in a study of cytomegalovirus exposure and HLA in healthy donors. Assay used: immunoSEQ multiplex PCR; TCRdb lists only in-frame clones, some missing. The sample has about 330,000 clones, 75% to 90% seen once. Sample: PBMCs. Every receptor here comes from a woman younger than 45 in good health and CMV-seropositive.

V is TRBV29-1 and J is TRBJ2-4, with 7 bases that match TRBD1. The V gene end was trimmed by 2 bases and the J gene end by 2 bases; junction bases not matched to a gene: 15. The germline CDR1 and CDR2 sequences are SQVTM and ANQGSEA. The CDR3 consists of 18 residues. This CDR3 is CSVEKAGGTVLSKNIQYF. The CDR3 DNA is TGCAGCGTTGAAAAGGCAGGGGGTACGGTTCTGTCCAAAAACATTCAGTACTTC. Using reference TRBV29-1 and TRBJ2-4 for the parts outside the CDR3, the full variable domain is SAVISQKPSRDICQRGTSLTIQCQVDSQVTMMFWYRQQPGQSLTLIATANQGSEATYESGFVIDKFPISRPNLTFSTLTVSNMSPEDSSIYLCSVEKAGGTVLSKNIQYFGAGTRLSVL.

This sequence joins TRBV28 and TRBJ2-5, with 9 bases fitting TRBD1. With 8 bases clipped from V and 5 bases from J, the junction kept 6 bases outside the gene matches. Germline V lookup: CDR1 MDHEN, CDR2 SYDVKM. This CDR3 is 13 amino acids long. The CDR3 bases are TGTGCCAGCGGAACAGGGGGCTGGGAGACCCAGTACTTC. The encoded protein is CASGTGGWETQYF.

The V gene is TRBV5-1, the J gene TRBJ2-2; TRBD2 agrees at 7 bases. The trim removed 2 bases at V and 5 bases at J, leaving 6 bases unmatched. The CDR3 covers 15 residues. Germline CDR1 reads SGHRS; CDR2 reads YFSETQ. The CDR3 reads CASSLARAGTGELFF. The CDR3, as DNA: TGCGCCAGCAGCTTAGCGCGAGCGGGGACCGGGGAGCTGTTTTTT.

This sequence joins TRBV15 and TRBJ1-6, with TRBD1 as a possible D gene (6 bases). This CDR3 has 21 amino acids. The V and J ends lost 5 bases and 0 bases respectively, with 26 bases between them. Germline assignment: CDR1 LNHNV and CDR2 YYDKDF (reference sequence). In nucleotides, the CDR3 is TGTGCCACCAGCTCTTTTTCCTCAGGGGCGGGTTGGAGCTCCTATAATTCACCCCTCCACTTT. Its translation is CATSSFSSGAGWSSYNSPLHF.

The gene calls are TRBV7-9 and TRBJ2-3; tentatively, D is TRBD1 (5 bases). The germline gives CDR1 SEHNR, CDR2 FQNEAQ (reference sequence). This CDR3 has 18 residues. V lost 0 bases to trimming and J lost 2 bases, with 18 bases between them. The CDR3 DNA is TGTGCCAGCAGCTTAGCTAGGACCAGGGAAGGGGCCACAGATACGCAGTATTTT. As protein: CASSLARTREGATDTQYF.

This sequence joins TRBV2 and TRBJ1-3; TRBD1 matches 8 bases. Germline-derived CDR1 and CDR2 are SNHLY and FYNNEI. The length of the CDR3 is 14 residues. V gave up 11 bases and J gave up 8 bases; unmatched junction bases: 14. The CDR3 bases are TGTGCCCTCCAGGACAGGGAGCGAAGGGACACCATATATTTT. Translated: CALQDRERRDTIYF.

The rearrangement links TRBV9 to TRBJ2-4, with a tentative D call TRBD2 (6 bases). Trimming left V 0 bases short and J 2 bases short, with 9 bases between. This CDR3 is 15 amino acids long. Germline V lookup: CDR1 SGDLS, CDR2 YYNGEE. CDR3 sequence: CASSVAGETKNIQYF. DNA for the CDR3: TGTGCCAGCAGCGTAGCGGGAGAAACCAAAAACATTCAGTACTTC.

J is TRBJ2-2 and V is TRBV29-1, with D maybe TRBD1 (5 bases). Trimming cost V 4 bases and J 5 bases, with 17 bases left between them. The CDR3 has 15 residues. Germline V gene lookup returns CDR1 SQVTM and CDR2 ANQGSEA. This CDR3 reads CSVVLTRVGTGELFF. CDR3 DNA sequence: TGCAGCGTTGTACTGACCAGGGTAGGGACCGGGGAGCTGTTTTTT.

This chain connects TRBV11-2 to TRBJ1-2; D is unresolved. The V end was cut by 5 bases, the J end by 6 bases, with 19 bases between. Per the germline V gene, CDR1 is SGHAT and CDR2 is FQNNGV. The CDR3 has 15 amino acids. CDR3: CASSSPKGTHNGYTF. The CDR3 DNA reads as TGTGCCAGCAGCAGCCCCAAAGGCACCCACAATGGCTACACCTTC.

CDR3 in DNA: TGTGCCAGCATGGACAGGGGGAGTCAGCCCCAGCATTTT. Amino acid sequence: CASMDRGSQPQHF. The chain recombines TRBV28 with TRBJ1-5, with TRBD1 identical over 10 bases. Germline CDR1 MDHEN, CDR2 SYDVKM. J gave up 6 bases and V 7 bases, and 3 bases lay outside the gene matches. The CDR3 loop spans 13 amino acids.

The chain carries TRBV5-1 and TRBJ2-1; D not certain. V was trimmed by 0 bases and J by 6 bases, leaving 4 bases between them. Germline V CDR1 and CDR2: SGHRS, YFSETQ. This CDR3 has 12 amino acids. In DNA, the CDR3 is TGCGCCAGCAGCTTGGTGTCCAATGAGCAGTTCTTC. Translating it yields CASSLVSNEQFF.

V usage is TRBV7-9 and J usage is TRBJ2-7, with a tentative D call TRBD2 (6 bases). Germline CDR1 SEHNR, CDR2 FQNEAQ (reference sequence). The CDR3 runs 11 residues. With 4 bases removed from V and 5 bases from J, the gap between germline ends came to 6 bases. The CDR3 DNA reads as TGTGCCAGCAGCTGGGGGGACGAGCAGTACTTC. Protein product: CASSWGDEQYF.

V is TRBV30 and J is TRBJ1-4, with D perhaps TRBD1 (6 bases). Germline values: CDR1 GTSNPN, CDR2 SVGIG (reference sequence). The CDR3 is 14 residues long. V was pared by 4 bases and J by 4 bases, with 13 bases between. Written as DNA, the CDR3 is TGTGCCTGGAACCTGGGGGGCCTTAATGAAAAACTGTTTTTT. Its protein is CAWNLGGLNEKLFF.

This clone was recorded a few times. V usage is TRBV9 and J usage is TRBJ2-7, with D unclear. This CDR3 is built from 14 residues. Germline lookup yields CDR1 SGDLS and CDR2 YYNGEE. V lost 0 bases to trimming and J lost 0 bases, with 7 bases between them. CDR3 protein: CASSVGSNSYEQYF. CDR3 coding DNA: TGTGCCAGCAGCGTAGGGTCTAACTCCTACGAGCAGTACTTC.

The chain's CDR3 is CAISGNGQGEAGNTEAFF. CDR3 sequence (DNA): TGTGCCATCAGTGGCAACGGACAGGGCGAGGCGGGAAACACTGAAGCTTTCTTT. The rearrangement links TRBV10-3 to TRBJ1-1, with 8 bases fitting TRBD1. Germline-derived CDR1 and CDR2 are ENHRY and SYGVKD. Trimming removed 4 bases from V and 2 bases from J; junction bases left unmatched: 15. This CDR3 comprises 18 residues.

The V call is TRBV27, the J call TRBJ2-3; unclear D gene. This CDR3 spans 13 amino acids. Trimming took 0 bases from V and 7 from J, leaving 8 bases between them. CDR1 and CDR2 from the germline V gene are MNHEY and SMNVEV (reference sequence). CDR3 region: CASSLSPPNTQYF. In DNA, the CDR3 is TGTGCCAGCAGTTTATCGCCCCCTAATACGCAGTATTTT.

V and J are TRBV18 and TRBJ2-7; 8 bases align to TRBD2. V was pared by 3 bases and J by 2 bases, with 9 bases of the junction left unmatched. The CDR3 is 16 amino acids. Germline V gives CDR1 KGHSH, CDR2 LQKENI. CDR3 protein: CASSPQRLASAYEQYF. Here the CDR3 DNA reads TGTGCCAGCTCACCCCAGCGACTAGCGTCTGCCTACGAGCAGTACTTC.

The chain couples TRBV28 to TRBJ2-1, with a tentative D call TRBD2 (6 bases). This CDR3 contains 14 residues. The V and J ends lost 5 bases and 4 bases respectively, with 12 bases between them. Germline values: CDR1 MDHEN, CDR2 SYDVKM. The CDR3 loop is CASSALLAYNEQFF. CDR3 DNA sequence: TGTGCCAGCAGTGCACTCCTAGCGTACAATGAGCAGTTCTTC.

The genes are TRBV27 and TRBJ2-3; 11 bases are shared with TRBD2. Trimming removed 0 bases from V and 5 bases from J; junction bases left unmatched: 1. CDR1 is MNHEY, CDR2 SMNVEV, per germline (reference sequence). CDR3 length equals 15 residues. The CDR3 DNA sequence: TGTGCCAGCAGTTTATCTAGCGGGAGGGGAGATACGCAGTATTTT. This sequence encodes CASSLSSGRGDTQYF.

This chain links TRBV27 with TRBJ2-7; D assignment may be TRBD1 or TRBD2 (5 bases each). Trimming stripped 5 bases from V and 6 bases from J, with 14 bases between. This CDR3 comprises 13 residues. The germline CDR1 and CDR2 sequences are MNHEY and SMNVEV (reference sequence). Written as DNA, the CDR3 is TGTGCCAGCAGTCCTCCGGGGCCAGTCGAGCAGTACTTC. Residues: CASSPPGPVEQYF.

This rearrangement joins TRBV6-4 to TRBJ1-2; TRBD1 is a possible D gene (5 bases). Trimming stripped 0 bases from V and 8 bases from J, with 16 bases between. The CDR3 spans 15 residues. Germline loops: CDR1 MRHNA, CDR2 SNTAGT. The CDR3 reads CASSDSWMGTGGYTF. CDR3 nucleotide sequence: TGTGCCAGCAGTGACTCGTGGATGGGGACTGGCGGCTACACCTTC.

The rearrangement links TRBV4-1 to TRBJ2-7; D is possibly TRBD2 (6 bases). Trimming took off 3 bases at V and 7 bases at J, with 13 bases between the two ends. This CDR3 is 13 amino acids long. Looked up from germline, CDR1 is MGHRA and CDR2 is YSYEKL. CDR3 sequence: CASSQGGADEQYF. The CDR3 coding sequence is TGCGCCAGCAGCCAGGGGGGAGCGGATGAGCAGTACTTC.

The sample holds one count of this clone. The V and J genes are TRBV5-1 and TRBJ2-5, with 13 bases matching TRBD2. This CDR3 is built from 16 residues. Trimming at V came to 4 bases and at J to 5 bases, leaving 8 bases not matched to a gene. The V gene's germline CDR1 is SGHRS and CDR2 YFSETQ. The CDR3 bases are TGCGCCAGCAGCCTTACTAGCGGGGGGGCAGGGGAGACCCAGTACTTC. It yields the protein CASSLTSGGAGETQYF.

In DNA, the CDR3 is TGTGCCAGCAGCTTCGGGACAGAGAATCAGCCCCAGCATTTT. This sequence encodes CASSFGTENQPQHF. V gene TRBV5-6 combines with J gene TRBJ1-5, with 7 bases that match TRBD1. Unmatched junction bases numbered 3, after V lost 2 bases and J lost 4 bases. This CDR3 has 14 residues. CDR1 is SGHDT, CDR2 YYEEEE, per germline.

This chain connects TRBV18 to TRBJ2-7; D is ambiguous. CDR1 and CDR2 from the germline V gene are KGHSH and LQKENI. V lost 4 bases, J lost 4 bases, and 8 bases lay in between. There are 12 residues in the CDR3. As DNA, the CDR3 is TGTGCCAGCTCACTTAAGGGTTACGAGCAGTACTTC. Amino acid sequence: CASSLKGYEQYF.

This clone was recorded only once. The gene calls are TRBV5-4 and TRBJ2-1; 12 positions agree with TRBD1. The V and J ends lost 5 bases and 8 bases, in that order; junction bases with no gene match: 11. Germline CDR1 SGHNT, CDR2 YYREEE (reference sequence). The CDR3 runs to 16 residues. The CDR3 nucleotides read TGTGCCAGCAGACAGGGACAGGGGGCAATGGTCGATGAGCAGTTCTTC. The encoded protein is CASRQGQGAMVDEQFF. Using reference TRBV5-4 and TRBJ2-1 for the parts outside the CDR3, the full variable domain is ETGVTQSPTHLIKTRGQQVTLRCSSQSGHNTVSWYQQALGQGPQFIFQYYREEENGRGNFPPRFSGLQFPNYSSELNVNALELDDSALYLCASRQGQGAMVDEQFFGPGTRLTVL.

CDR3 loop: CASSFDYLTYNEQFF. The CDR3 nucleotides are TGTGCCAGCAGTTTTGATTACCTGACCTACAATGAGCAGTTCTTC. J is TRBJ2-1 and V is TRBV6-5; unclear D gene. The CDR3 runs to 15 residues. The V end was cut by 4 bases, the J end by 2 bases, with 12 bases between. Germline-derived CDR1 and CDR2 are MNHEY and SVGAGI.

J is TRBJ1-1 and V is TRBV30; 8 positions match TRBD1. CDR1 is GTSNPN and CDR2 is SVGIG in the germline V gene (reference sequence). This CDR3 has 12 amino acids. Germline trimming cut 5 bases from V and 11 bases from J; bases unmatched to any gene: 10. CDR3 bases: TGTGCCTGGGACCCCAGGGGGCTGGACGCTTTCTTT. Translation: CAWDPRGLDAFF.

The V gene is TRBV2, the J gene TRBJ1-1, with 10 bases that match TRBD1. The CDR3 loop spans 15 amino acids. Losses at the gene ends were 5 bases for V and 5 bases for J; bases not matched to a gene: 8. The germline gives CDR1 SNHLY, CDR2 FYNNEI. CDR3 sequence: CASSSWTGGDTEAFF. DNA for the CDR3: TGTGCCAGCAGTTCGTGGACAGGGGGGGATACTGAAGCTTTCTTT.